This TCR beta chain was observed in a study of beta chain features in type 1 diabetes. Reverse transcribing all isolated RNA meant expressed TCRB transcripts were sequenced. Using immunoSEQ multiplex PCR, the repertoire was profiled, and TCRdb retains in-frame clones only, with some absent. The table includes around 430,000 clones, approximately 28% detected once. Looked up from germline, CDR1 is SNHLY and CDR2 is FYNNEI. V was clipped by 6 bases and J by 3 bases; unmatched bases: 7. CDR3 length equals 15 residues. The TCR comes from a man younger than 35 in good health. Material: naive CD4+ T cells from blood. V usage is TRBV2 and J usage is TRBJ2-1, with TRBD1 matching over 8 bases. The CDR3 DNA follows: TGTGCCAGCAGAGGGGGGACAGGAAACTACAATGAGCAGTTCTTC. This translates into CASRGGTGNYNEQFF.